This T cell receptor (beta chain) was retrieved from a study of blood T cell repertoires in COVID-19. Followed over time, Seattle patients had been enrolled while infection was active. The CDR3 spans 14 residues. Trimming took 4 bases from V and 1 from J, leaving 10 bases between them. Germline loops: CDR1 MNHEY, CDR2 SVGEGT. This table comes from immunoSEQ multiplex PCR, and its TCRdb copy is limited to in-frame clones, with some not included. The profile shows tens of thousands of clones, roughly 87% of them singletons. The sequenced sample was peripheral blood. The V and J genes are TRBV6-2 or TRBV6-3 and TRBJ1-1; D unresolved. This sequence originates from a woman aged 55-70 years with COVID-19, enrolled during active disease. CDR3 residues: CASSLARGNTEAFF. DNA of the CDR3: TGTGCCAGCAGTTTGGCCAGAGGGAACACTGAAGCTTTCTTT.